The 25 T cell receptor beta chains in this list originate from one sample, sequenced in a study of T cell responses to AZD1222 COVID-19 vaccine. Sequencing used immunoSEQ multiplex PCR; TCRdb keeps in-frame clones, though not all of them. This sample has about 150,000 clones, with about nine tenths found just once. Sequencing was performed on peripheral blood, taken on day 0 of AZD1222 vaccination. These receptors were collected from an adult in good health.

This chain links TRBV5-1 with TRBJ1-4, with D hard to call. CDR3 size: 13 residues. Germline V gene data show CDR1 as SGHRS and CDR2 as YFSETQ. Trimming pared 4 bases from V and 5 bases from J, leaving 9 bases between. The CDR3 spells CASSPGINEKLFF. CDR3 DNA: TGCGCCAGCAGCCCGGGCATCAATGAAAAACTGTTTTTT.

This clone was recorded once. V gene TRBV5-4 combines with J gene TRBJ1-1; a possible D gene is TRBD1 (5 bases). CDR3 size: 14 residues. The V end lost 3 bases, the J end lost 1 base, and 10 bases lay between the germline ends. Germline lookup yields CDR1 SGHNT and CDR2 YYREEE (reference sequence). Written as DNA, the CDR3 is TGTGCCAGCAGCTCCCTTACAGGGAACACTGAAGCTTTCTTT. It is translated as CASSSLTGNTEAFF.

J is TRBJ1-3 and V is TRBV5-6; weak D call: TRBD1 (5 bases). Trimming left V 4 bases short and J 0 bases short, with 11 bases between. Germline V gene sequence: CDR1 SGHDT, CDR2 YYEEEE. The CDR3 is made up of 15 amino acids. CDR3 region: CASSPGPSSGNTIYF. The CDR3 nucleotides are TGTGCCAGCAGCCCGGGGCCTAGCTCTGGAAACACCATATATTTT. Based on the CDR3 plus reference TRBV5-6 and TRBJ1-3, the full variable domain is DAGVTQSPTHLIKTRGQQVTLRCSPKSGHDTVSWYQQALGQGPQFIFQYYEEEERQRGNFPDRFSGHQFPNYSSELNVNALLLGDSALYLCASSPGPSSGNTIYFGEGSWLTVV.

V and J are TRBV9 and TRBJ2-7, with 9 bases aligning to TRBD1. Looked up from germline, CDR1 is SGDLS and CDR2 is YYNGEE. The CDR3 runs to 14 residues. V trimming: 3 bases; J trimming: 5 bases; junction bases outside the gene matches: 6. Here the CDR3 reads CASSAGQGADEQYF. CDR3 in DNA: TGTGCCAGCAGCGCGGGACAGGGAGCGGACGAGCAGTACTTC. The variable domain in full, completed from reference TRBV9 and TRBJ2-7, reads DSGVTQTPKHLITATGQRVTLRCSPRSGDLSVYWYQQSLDQGLQFLIQYYNGEERAKGNILERFSAQQFPDLHSELNLSSLELGDSALYFCASSAGQGADEQYFGPGTRLTVT.

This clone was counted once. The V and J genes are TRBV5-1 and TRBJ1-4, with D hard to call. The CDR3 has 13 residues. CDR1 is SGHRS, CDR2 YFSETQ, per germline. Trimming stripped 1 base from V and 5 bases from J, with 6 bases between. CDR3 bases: TGCGCCAGCAGCTTGACGACCAATGAAAAACTGTTTTTT. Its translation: CASSLTTNEKLFF.

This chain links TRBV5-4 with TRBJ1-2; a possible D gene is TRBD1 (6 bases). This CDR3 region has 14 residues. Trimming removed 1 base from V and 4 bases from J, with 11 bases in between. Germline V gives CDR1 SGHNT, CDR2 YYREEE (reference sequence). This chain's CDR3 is CASSLPGARYGYTF. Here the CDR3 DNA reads TGTGCCAGCAGCTTGCCGGGGGCTCGCTATGGCTACACCTTC.

The CDR3 nucleotides read TGTGCCAGCAGCAAAACAGGGGGAAACTATGGCTACACCTTC. Translating gives CASSKTGGNYGYTF. The chain employs TRBV21-1 and TRBJ1-2; the table's D gene call, TRBD1, was not cross checked with the DNA. TRBV21-1 constitutes a pseudogene. This CDR3 contains 14 residues.

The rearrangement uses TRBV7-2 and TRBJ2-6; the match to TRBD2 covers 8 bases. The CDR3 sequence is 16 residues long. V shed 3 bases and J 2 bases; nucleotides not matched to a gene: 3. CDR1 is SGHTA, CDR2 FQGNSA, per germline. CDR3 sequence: CASSFGAGAGANVLTF. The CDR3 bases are TGTGCCAGCAGCTTTGGAGCGGGAGCTGGGGCCAACGTCCTGACTTTC.

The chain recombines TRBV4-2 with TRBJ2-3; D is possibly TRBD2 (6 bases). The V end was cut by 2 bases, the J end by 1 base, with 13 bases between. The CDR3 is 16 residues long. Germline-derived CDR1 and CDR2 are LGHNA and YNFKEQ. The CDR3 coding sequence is TGTGCCAGCAGCCAAAATAGCGGCGCCGGCACAGATACGCAGTATTTT. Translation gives CASSQNSGAGTDTQYF.

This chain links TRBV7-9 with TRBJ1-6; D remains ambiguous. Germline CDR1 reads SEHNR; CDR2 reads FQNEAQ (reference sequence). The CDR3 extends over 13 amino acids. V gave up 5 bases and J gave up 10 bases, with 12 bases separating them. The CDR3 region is CASSPQTRSPLHF. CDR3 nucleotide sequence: TGTGCCAGCAGCCCTCAGACCAGGTCACCCCTCCACTTT.

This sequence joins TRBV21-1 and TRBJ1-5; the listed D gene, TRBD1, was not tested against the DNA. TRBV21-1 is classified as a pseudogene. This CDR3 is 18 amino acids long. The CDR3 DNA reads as TGTGCCAGCAGCAAGGGACCCCGGGACAGGGGTAGCAATCAGCCCCAGCATTTT. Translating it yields CASSKGPRDRGSNQPQHF.

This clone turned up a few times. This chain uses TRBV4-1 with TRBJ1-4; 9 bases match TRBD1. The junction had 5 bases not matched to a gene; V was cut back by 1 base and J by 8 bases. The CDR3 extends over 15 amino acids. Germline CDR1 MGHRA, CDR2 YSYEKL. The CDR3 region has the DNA TGCGCCAGCAGCCAAGGGACAGGGGAAGGAGAAAAACTGTTTTTT. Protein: CASSQGTGEGEKLFF.

The CDR3 bases are TGTGCCAGCAGCCAAGAGCTCCAGGGAGCTGCTGGAAACACCATATATTTT. Its translation is CASSQELQGAAGNTIYF. The chain combines TRBV4-2 with TRBJ1-3, with D possibly being TRBD1 (5 bases). In germline, CDR1 is LGHNA, CDR2 YNFKEQ. CDR3 length: 17 amino acids. Trimming shortened V by 0 bases and J by 2 bases, and 14 bases separated the two germline ends.

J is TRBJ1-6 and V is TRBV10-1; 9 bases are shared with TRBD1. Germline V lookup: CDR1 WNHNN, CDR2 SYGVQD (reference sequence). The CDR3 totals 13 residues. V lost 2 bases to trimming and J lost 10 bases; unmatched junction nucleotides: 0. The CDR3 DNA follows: TGCGCCAGCAGTGAGACAGGGGGCTCACCCCTCCACTTT. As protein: CASSETGGSPLHF.

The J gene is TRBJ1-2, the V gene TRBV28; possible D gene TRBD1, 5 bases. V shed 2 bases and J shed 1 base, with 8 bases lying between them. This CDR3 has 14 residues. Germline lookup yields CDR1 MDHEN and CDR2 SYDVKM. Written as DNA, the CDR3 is TGTGCCAGCAGTTTACAGGGTTATAACTATGGCTACACCTTC. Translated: CASSLQGYNYGYTF.

The CDR3 is CASSLAIANTGELFF. DNA of the CDR3: TGCGCCAGCAGCTTGGCGATAGCGAACACCGGGGAGCTGTTTTTT. The chain is built from TRBV5-1 and TRBJ2-2; D gene unclear. Germline V gene data show CDR1 as SGHRS and CDR2 as YFSETQ. CDR3 size: 15 residues. V lost 0 bases and J lost 0, with 6 bases in between. The entire variable domain, with the rest obtained from reference TRBV5-1 and TRBJ2-2, is as follows: KAGVTQTPRYLIKTRGQQVTLSCSPISGHRSVSWYQQTPGQGLQFLFEYFSETQRNKGNFPGRFSGRQFSNSRSEMNVSTLELGDSALYLCASSLAIANTGELFFGEGSRLTVL.

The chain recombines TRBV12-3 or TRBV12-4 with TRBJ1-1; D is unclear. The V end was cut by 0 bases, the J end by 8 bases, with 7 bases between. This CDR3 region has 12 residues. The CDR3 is CASSLALLEAFF. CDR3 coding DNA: TGTGCCAGCAGTTTAGCGCTCCTCGAAGCTTTCTTT.

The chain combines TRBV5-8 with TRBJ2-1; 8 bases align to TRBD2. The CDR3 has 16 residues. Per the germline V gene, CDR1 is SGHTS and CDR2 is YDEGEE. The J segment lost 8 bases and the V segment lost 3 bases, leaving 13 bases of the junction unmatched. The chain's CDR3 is CASSSGSGGPLDEQFF. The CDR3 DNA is TGTGCCAGCAGCTCGGGCAGCGGGGGCCCCCTAGATGAGCAGTTCTTC.

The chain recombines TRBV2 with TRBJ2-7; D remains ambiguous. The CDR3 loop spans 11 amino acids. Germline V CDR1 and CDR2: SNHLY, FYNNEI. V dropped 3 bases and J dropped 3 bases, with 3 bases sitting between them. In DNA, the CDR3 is TGTGCCAGCAGTGAGTTCTACGAGCAGTACTTC. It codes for CASSEFYEQYF.

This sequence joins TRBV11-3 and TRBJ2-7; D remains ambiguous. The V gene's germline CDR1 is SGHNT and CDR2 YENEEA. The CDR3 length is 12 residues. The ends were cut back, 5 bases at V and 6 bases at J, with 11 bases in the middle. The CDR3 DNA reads TGTGCCAGCAGCCCGAGTCGAGGCGAGCAGTACTTC. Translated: CASSPSRGEQYF.

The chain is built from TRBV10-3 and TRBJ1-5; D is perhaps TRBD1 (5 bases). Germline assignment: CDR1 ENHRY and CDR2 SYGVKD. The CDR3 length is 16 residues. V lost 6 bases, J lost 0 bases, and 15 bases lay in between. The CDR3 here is CAISSRGPNSNQPQHF. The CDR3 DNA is TGTGCCATCAGCTCCCGGGGCCCGAATAGCAATCAGCCCCAGCATTTT.

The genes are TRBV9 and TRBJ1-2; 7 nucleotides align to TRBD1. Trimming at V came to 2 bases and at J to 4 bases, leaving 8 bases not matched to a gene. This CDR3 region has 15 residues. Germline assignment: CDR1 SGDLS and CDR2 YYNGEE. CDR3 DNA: TGTGCCAGCAGCGTGGCGGGACAGCCCGTCTATGGCTACACCTTC. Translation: CASSVAGQPVYGYTF.

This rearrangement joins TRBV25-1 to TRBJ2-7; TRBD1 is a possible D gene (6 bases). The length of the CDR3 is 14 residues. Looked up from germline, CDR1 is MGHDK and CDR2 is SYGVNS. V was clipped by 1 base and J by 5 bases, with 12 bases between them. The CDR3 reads CASSESPNRDEQYF. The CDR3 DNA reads TGTGCCAGCAGTGAATCCCCCAACAGGGACGAGCAGTACTTC.

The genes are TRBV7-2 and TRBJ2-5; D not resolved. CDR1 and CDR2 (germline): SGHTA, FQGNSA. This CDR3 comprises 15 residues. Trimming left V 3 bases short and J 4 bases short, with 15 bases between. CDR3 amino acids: CASSLASWGSETQYF. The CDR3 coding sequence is TGTGCCAGCAGCTTGGCTTCGTGGGGTTCAGAGACCCAGTACTTC.

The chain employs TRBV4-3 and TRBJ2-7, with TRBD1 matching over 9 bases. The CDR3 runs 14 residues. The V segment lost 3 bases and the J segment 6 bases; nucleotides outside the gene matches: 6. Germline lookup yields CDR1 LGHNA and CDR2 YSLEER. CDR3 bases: TGCGCCAGCAGCCACGGACAGGGGTCCGGCGAGCAGTACTTC. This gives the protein CASSHGQGSGEQYF.